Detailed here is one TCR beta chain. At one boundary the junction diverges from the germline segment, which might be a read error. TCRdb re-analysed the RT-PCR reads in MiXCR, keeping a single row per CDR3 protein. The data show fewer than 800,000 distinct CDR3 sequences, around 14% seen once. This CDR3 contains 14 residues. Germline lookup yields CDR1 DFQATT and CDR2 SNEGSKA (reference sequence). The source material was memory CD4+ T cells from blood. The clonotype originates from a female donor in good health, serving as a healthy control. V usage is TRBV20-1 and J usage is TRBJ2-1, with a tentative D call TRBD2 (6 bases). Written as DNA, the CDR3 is TGCAGTGCTACCACTAGCACCTCCTACAATGATCAGTTCTTC. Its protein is CSATTSTSYNDQFF.